What follows are 5 T cell receptor beta chains derived from one specimen sequenced in a study of cytomegalovirus exposure and HLA in healthy donors (dated by TCRdb to 2016 to 2017). The method was the immunoSEQ multiplex PCR assay. For the multiplex PCR, a mixture combining 60 forward primers for TCR Vbeta segments and 13 reverse primers for TCR Jbeta segments was used. TCRdb retrieved this table from immuneACCESS and kept in-frame rearrangements only. Not all clones are present; in checked studies, unresolved V genes account for under half, and no reason is known for the remainder. The sample table records 110,000 or so clones; 81% of these occur just once. Less than 2% of the sample lies in the top ten. Sequencing used PBMCs. Source of these receptors: a middle-aged man in good health and CMV-seronegative.

The rearrangement uses TRBV5-1 and TRBJ1-1; D may be TRBD1 (6 bases). V was shortened by 0 bases and J by 8 bases, with 17 bases between the two germline ends. CDR3 length: 15 amino acids. Germline CDR1 is SGHRS and CDR2 is YFSETQ. The DNA of the CDR3 is TGCGCCAGCAGCTTGGAGGGTCGGGGGAGGGGGGAAGCTTTCTTT. The encoded protein is CASSLEGRGRGEAFF.

V gene TRBV29-1 combines with J gene TRBJ1-2, with TRBD1 matching over 8 bases. This CDR3 is 19 amino acids long. V gave up 4 bases and J gave up 5 bases; unmatched junction bases: 24. Looked up from germline, CDR1 is SQVTM and CDR2 is ANQGSEA. CDR3 DNA: TGCAGCGTTGGGGGACAGGTGAAAGATGGGGGATCTAGGGGTTATGGCTACACCTTC. Translation: CSVGGQVKDGGSRGYGYTF.

This clone appeared once. CDR3 amino acids: CAWNGGDPETQYF. CDR3 bases: TGTGCCTGGAATGGGGGGGATCCGGAGACCCAGTACTTC. The chain uses TRBV30 and TRBJ2-5, with TRBD2 matching 7 bases. This CDR3 region has 13 residues. Germline CDR1 GTSNPN, CDR2 SVGIG (reference sequence). With 4 bases clipped from V and 5 bases from J, the junction kept 7 bases outside the gene matches.

This clone was detected once. This sequence joins TRBV6-5 and TRBJ2-5, with a weak D call TRBD1 (5 bases). V lost 1 base to trimming and J lost 5 bases, with 11 bases between them. The CDR3 contains 14 residues. Per germline, CDR1 MNHEY and CDR2 SVGAGI. The CDR3 loop reads CASSYYTGIETQYF. CDR3 nucleotide sequence: TGTGCCAGCAGTTACTATACAGGAATTGAGACCCAGTACTTC.

The chain carries TRBV19 and TRBJ2-5; 14 bases fit TRBD2. The germline V gene has CDR1 LNHDA and CDR2 SQIVND (reference sequence). V lost 8 bases to trimming and J lost 5 bases; unmatched junction nucleotides: 7. CDR3 size: 15 residues. The CDR3, as DNA: TGTGCCAGTGGGGGACTAGCGGGGGCAGGGGAGACCCAGTACTTC. Protein: CASGGLAGAGETQYF.